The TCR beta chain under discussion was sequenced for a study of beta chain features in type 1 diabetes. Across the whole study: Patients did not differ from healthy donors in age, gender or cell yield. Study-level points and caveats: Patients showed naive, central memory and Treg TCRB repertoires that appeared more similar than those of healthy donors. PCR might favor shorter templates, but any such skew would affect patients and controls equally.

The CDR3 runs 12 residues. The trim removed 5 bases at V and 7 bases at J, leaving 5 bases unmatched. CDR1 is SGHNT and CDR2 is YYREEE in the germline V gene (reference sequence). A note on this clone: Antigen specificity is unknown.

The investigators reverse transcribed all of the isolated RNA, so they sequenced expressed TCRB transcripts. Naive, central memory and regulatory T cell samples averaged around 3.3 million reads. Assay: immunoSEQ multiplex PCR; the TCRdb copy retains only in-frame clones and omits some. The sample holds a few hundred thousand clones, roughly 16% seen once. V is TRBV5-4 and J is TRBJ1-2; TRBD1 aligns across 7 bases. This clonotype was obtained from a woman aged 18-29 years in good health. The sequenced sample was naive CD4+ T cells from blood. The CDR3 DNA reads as TGTGCCAGCAGTCTAGACAGGGTTGGCTACACCTTC. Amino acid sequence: CASSLDRVGYTF.